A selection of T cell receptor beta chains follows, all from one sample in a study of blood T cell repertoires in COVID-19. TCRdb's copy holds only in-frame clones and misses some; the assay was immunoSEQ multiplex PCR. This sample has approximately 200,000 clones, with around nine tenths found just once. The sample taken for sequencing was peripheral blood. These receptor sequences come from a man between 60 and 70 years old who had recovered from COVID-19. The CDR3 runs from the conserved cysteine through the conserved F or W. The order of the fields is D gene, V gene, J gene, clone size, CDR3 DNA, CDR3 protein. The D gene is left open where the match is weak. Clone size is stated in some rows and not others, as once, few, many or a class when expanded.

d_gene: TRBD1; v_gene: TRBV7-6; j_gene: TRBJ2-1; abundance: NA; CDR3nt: TGTGCCAGCAGCCCCCTGCAGGGGGTCCGTGCCGATGAGCAGTTCTTC; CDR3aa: CASSPLQGVRADEQFF
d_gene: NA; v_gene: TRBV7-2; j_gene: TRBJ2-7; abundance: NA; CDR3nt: TGTGCCAGCAGTTATCCCGGGACACTCTACGAGCAGTACTTC; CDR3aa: CASSYPGTLYEQYF
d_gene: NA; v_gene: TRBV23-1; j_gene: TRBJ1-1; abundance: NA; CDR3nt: TGCGCCACCGACTCCGCGCCGGACACTGAAGCTTTCTTT; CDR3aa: CATDSAPDTEAFF
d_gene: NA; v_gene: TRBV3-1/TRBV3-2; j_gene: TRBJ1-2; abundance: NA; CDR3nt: TGTGCCAGCAGCCAAGATAAGGGCAGGGAATATGGCTACACCTTC; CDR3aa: CASSQDKGREYGYTF
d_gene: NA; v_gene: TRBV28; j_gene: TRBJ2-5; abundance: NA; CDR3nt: TGTGCCGGTAGTAGGGGGGGAAAAGAGACCCAGTACTTC; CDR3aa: CAGSRGGKETQYF
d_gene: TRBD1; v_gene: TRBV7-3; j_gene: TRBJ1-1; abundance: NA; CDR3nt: TGTGCCAGCAGCGCCTGGGACAGGGGTTCGAACACTGAAGCTTTCTTT; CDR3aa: CASSAWDRGSNTEAFF
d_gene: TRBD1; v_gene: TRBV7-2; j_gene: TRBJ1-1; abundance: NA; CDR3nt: TGTGCCAGCAGACTTGACAGGGTCTACACTGAAGCTTTCTTT; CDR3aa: CASRLDRVYTEAFF
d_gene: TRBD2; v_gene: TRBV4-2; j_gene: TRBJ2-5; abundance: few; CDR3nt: TGTGCCAGCAGCCAAGTAGCGGCTAGCGGGGGGAAAAGAGACACCCAGTACTTC; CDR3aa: CASSQVAASGGKRDTQYF
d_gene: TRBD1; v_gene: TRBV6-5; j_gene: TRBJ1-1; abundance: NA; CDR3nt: TGTGCCAGCATTCTTAACAGGGGTGGGACTGAAGCTTTCTTT; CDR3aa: CASILNRGGTEAFF
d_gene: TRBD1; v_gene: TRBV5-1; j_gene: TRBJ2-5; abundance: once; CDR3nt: TGCGCCAGCAGCCCACAGGGGCAAGAGACCCAGTACTTC; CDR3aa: CASSPQGQETQYF
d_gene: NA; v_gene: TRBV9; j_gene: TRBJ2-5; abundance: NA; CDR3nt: TGTGCCAGCAGCGTAGCCCCAGGGGAGCTAGAGACCCAGTACTTC; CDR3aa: CASSVAPGELETQYF
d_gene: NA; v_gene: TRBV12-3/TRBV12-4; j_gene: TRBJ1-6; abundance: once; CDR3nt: TGTGCCAGCAGTGCCGGAGGGACCCTCCACTTT; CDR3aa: CASSAGGTLHF
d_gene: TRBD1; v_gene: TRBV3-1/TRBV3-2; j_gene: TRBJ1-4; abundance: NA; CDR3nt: TGTGCCAGCAGCCAGGCAGGGGGCGGCCTCGGGGAAAAACTGTTTTTT; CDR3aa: CASSQAGGGLGEKLFF
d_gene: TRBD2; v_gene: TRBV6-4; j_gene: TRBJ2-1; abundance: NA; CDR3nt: TGTGCCAGCAGCGGGAGTAGCGGGAGGCGGTCCTACAATGAGCAGTTCTTC; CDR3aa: CASSGSSGRRSYNEQFF
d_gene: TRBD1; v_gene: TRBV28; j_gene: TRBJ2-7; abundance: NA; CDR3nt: TGTGCCAGCACGGGACAGACCTACGAGCAGTACTTC; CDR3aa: CASTGQTYEQYF
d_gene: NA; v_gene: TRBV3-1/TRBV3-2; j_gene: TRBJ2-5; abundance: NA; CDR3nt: TGTGCCAGCAGCCACGGGACAAGGGAGACCCAGTACTTC; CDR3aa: CASSHGTRETQYF
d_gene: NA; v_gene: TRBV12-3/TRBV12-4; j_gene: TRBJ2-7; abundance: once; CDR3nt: TGTGCCAGCAGGGGGACAACCTACGAGCAGTACTTC; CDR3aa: CASRGTTYEQYF
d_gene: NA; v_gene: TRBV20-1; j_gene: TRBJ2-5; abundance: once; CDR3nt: TGCAGTGCTAGACCAGGGGAGACCCAGTACTTC; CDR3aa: CSARPGETQYF
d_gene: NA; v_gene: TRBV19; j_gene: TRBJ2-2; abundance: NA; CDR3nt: TGTGCCAGTAGGACCAGGGGCCACACCGGGGAGCTGTTTTTT; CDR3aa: CASRTRGHTGELFF
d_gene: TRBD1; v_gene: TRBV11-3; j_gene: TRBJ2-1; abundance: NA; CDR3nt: TGTGCCAGCAGCCAGGGACAGTTGTGGTCAAGGCAGTTCTTC; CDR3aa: CASSQGQLWSRQFF
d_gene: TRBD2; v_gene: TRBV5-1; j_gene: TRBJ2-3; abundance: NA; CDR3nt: TGCGCCAGCAGCTTGGTGGCTAGCGGGAGTTCGGCCGATACGCAGTATTTT; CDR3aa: CASSLVASGSSADTQYF
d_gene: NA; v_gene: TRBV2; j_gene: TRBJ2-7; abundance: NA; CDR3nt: TGTGCCACCGTAGTGGGCAGGACCTACGAGCAGTACTTC; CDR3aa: CATVVGRTYEQYF
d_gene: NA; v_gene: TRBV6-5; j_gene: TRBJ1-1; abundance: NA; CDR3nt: TGTGCCAGCAGTCACCCCCCGGGGTTGAACACTGAAGCTTTCTTT; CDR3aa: CASSHPPGLNTEAFF
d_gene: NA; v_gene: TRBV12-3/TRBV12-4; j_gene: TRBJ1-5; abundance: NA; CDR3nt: TGTGCCAGCAGGCCGACAGGCCATCAGCCCCAGCATTTT; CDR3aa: CASRPTGHQPQHF
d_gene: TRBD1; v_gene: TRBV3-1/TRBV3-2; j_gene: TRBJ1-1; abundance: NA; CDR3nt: TGTGCCAGCAGCCAAGGGACAGGGGTTGGCACTGAAGCTTTCTTT; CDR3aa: CASSQGTGVGTEAFF
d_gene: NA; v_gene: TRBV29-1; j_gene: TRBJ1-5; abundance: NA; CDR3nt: TGCAGCGTCCTCCCGGGACAAGGTCAGCCCCAGCATTTT; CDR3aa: CSVLPGQGQPQHF
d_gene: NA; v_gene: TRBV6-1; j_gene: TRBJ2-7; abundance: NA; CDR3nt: TGTGCCAGCAGTGAAGTGGCCCCCAATCACGAGCAGTACTTC; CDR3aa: CASSEVAPNHEQYF
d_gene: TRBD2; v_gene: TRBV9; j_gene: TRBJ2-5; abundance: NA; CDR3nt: TGTGCCAGCAGCGTAGGGGCTAGCGGTTCATCTGGGGAGACCCAGTACTTC; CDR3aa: CASSVGASGSSGETQYF
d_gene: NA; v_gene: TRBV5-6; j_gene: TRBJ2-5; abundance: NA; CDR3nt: TGTGCCAGCAGCTTAGACAGTTACCAAGAGACCCAGTACTTC; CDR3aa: CASSLDSYQETQYF
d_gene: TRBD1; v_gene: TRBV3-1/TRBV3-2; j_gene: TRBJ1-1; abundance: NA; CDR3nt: TGTGCCAGCAGCCAGAGGGACAGGGAGTTAACTGAAGCTTTCTTT; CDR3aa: CASSQRDRELTEAFF
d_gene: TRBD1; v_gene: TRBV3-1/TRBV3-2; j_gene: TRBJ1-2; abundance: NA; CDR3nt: TGTGCCAGCAGCCCCTGGCGGGGGGGGACAGGCCCTGAGTGCTATGGCTACACCTTC; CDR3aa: CASSPWRGGTGPECYGYTF
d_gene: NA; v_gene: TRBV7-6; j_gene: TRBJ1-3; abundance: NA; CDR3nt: TGTGCCAGCAGCCCCGGGAGGGGAGCCTCTGGAAACACCATATATTTT; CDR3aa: CASSPGRGASGNTIYF
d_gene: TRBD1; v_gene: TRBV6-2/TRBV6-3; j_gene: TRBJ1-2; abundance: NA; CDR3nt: TGTGCCAGCAGCCCACCGGGACAGGGACTCAGAGGCTACACCTTC; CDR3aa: CASSPPGQGLRGYTF
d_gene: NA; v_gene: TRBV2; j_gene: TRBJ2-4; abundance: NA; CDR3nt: TGTGCCAGCAGTGGGGGCCTTGGGAACATTCAGTACTTC; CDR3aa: CASSGGLGNIQYF
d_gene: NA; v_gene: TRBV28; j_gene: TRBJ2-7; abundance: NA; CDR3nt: TGTGCCAGCAGCCGTCCGGGGACCTACGAGCAGTACTTC; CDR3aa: CASSRPGTYEQYF
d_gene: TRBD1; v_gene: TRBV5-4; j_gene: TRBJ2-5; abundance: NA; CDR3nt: TGTGCCAGCAGCCCCTCGGCTACAGGGGGCGCAAAAGAGACCCAGTACTTC; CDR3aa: CASSPSATGGAKETQYF
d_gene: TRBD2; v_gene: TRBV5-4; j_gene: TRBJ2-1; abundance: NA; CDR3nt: TGTGCCAGCAGCTCGGGACTAGCGGGACGGAATGAGCAGTTCTTC; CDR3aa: CASSSGLAGRNEQFF
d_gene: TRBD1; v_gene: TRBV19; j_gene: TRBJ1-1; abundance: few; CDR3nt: TGTGCCAGTAGTAGAACAGGGGATGTTGACACTGAAGCTTTCTTT; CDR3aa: CASSRTGDVDTEAFF
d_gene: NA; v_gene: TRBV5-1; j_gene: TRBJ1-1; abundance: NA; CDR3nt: TGCGCCAGCAGCTCCCAGAGCGGGGCTGAAGCTTTCTTT; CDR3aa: CASSSQSGAEAFF
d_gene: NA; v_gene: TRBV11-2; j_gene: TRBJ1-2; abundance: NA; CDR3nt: TGTGCCAGCAGCCCCGTCGGGTACTATGGCTACACCTTC; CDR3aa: CASSPVGYYGYTF